This is a list of T cell receptor beta chains from one sample in a study of blood T cell repertoires in COVID-19. The method was immunoSEQ multiplex PCR; TCRdb's version includes in-frame clones alone and lacks a portion of them. The table lists 60,000 to 75,000 clones, around 86% of them singletons. Source material: peripheral blood. All receptors come from a woman aged 55-70 years with acute or convalescent COVID-19. CDR3s include the opening cysteine and the closing phenylalanine or tryptophan. The D gene is left open where the match is weak. A clone size is listed for some rows: how often the clone was seen (once, few, many), or a class if it is expanded.

V gene: TRBV7-2; CDR3 length: 14; D gene: .; J gene: TRBJ2-4; clone size: .; CDR3 DNA: TGTGCCAGCAGCTTGGGAGGGGGACAAAACATTCAGTACTTC; CDR3 protein: CASSLGGGQNIQYF
V gene: TRBV19; CDR3 length: 14; D gene: .; J gene: TRBJ2-3; clone size: .; CDR3 DNA: TGTGCCAGTAGTATCCAGCGGGGCACAGATACGCAGTATTTT; CDR3 protein: CASSIQRGTDTQYF
V gene: TRBV5-1; CDR3 length: 14; D gene: .; J gene: TRBJ2-7; clone size: once; CDR3 DNA: TGCGCCAGCAGCTTGCCAGGAGGTGGGCACGAGCAGTACTTC; CDR3 protein: CASSLPGGGHEQYF
V gene: TRBV7-8; CDR3 length: 14; D gene: .; J gene: TRBJ1-5; clone size: few; CDR3 DNA: TGTGCCAGCAGCTTAGTGGCAGGCAATCAGCCCCAGCATTTT; CDR3 protein: CASSLVAGNQPQHF
V gene: TRBV7-2; CDR3 length: 14; D gene: .; J gene: TRBJ2-1; clone size: .; CDR3 DNA: TGTGCCAGCAGCCCACGCCAGGAGCGGCATGAGCAGTTCTTC; CDR3 protein: CASSPRQERHEQFF
V gene: TRBV9; CDR3 length: 15; D gene: .; J gene: TRBJ2-1; clone size: .; CDR3 DNA: TGTGCCAGCAGCGTAGATGGCAGGCCCCTCGGTGAGCAGTTCTTC; CDR3 protein: CASSVDGRPLGEQFF
V gene: TRBV5-1; CDR3 length: 17; D gene: TRBD2; J gene: TRBJ2-5; clone size: once; CDR3 DNA: TGCGCCAGCAGCTCGGGAGGTGGAGGGACCTCCCAAGAGACCCAGTACTTC; CDR3 protein: CASSSGGGGTSQETQYF
V gene: TRBV20-1; CDR3 length: 12; D gene: .; J gene: TRBJ2-5; clone size: .; CDR3 DNA: TGCAGTGCTAGTGGTGAGCCAGAGACCCAGTACTTC; CDR3 protein: CSASGEPETQYF
V gene: TRBV6-5; CDR3 length: 14; D gene: TRBD1; J gene: TRBJ1-1; clone size: once; CDR3 DNA: TGTGCCAGCAGGGGACAGGGTGTGAACACTGAAGCTTTCTTT; CDR3 protein: CASRGQGVNTEAFF
V gene: TRBV30; CDR3 length: 13; D gene: .; J gene: TRBJ2-1; clone size: .; CDR3 DNA: TGTGCCTGGTCAGGGTCTGCCTACAATGAGCAGTTCTTC; CDR3 protein: CAWSGSAYNEQFF
V gene: TRBV25-1; CDR3 length: 16; D gene: TRBD1; J gene: TRBJ1-4; clone size: .; CDR3 DNA: TGTGCCAGCAGTGAAACTAGGACAGGGCCAAATGAAAAACTGTTTTTT; CDR3 protein: CASSETRTGPNEKLFF
V gene: TRBV6-5; CDR3 length: 13; D gene: TRBD1; J gene: TRBJ1-3; clone size: .; CDR3 DNA: TGTGCCAGCACCAGGGGGTCTGGAAACACCATATATTTT; CDR3 protein: CASTRGSGNTIYF
V gene: TRBV6-1; CDR3 length: 18; D gene: TRBD1; J gene: TRBJ1-5; clone size: .; CDR3 DNA: TGTGCCAGCAGTGACGTGGGGACAGGGAAATATAGCAATCAGCCCCAGCATTTT; CDR3 protein: CASSDVGTGKYSNQPQHF
V gene: TRBV6-5; CDR3 length: 13; D gene: .; J gene: TRBJ1-2; clone size: few; CDR3 DNA: TGTGCCAGCAGTCCGGACAGTAACTATGGCTACACCTTC; CDR3 protein: CASSPDSNYGYTF
V gene: TRBV5-1; CDR3 length: 17; D gene: .; J gene: TRBJ2-1; clone size: .; CDR3 DNA: TGCGCCAGCAGCTTGAACCTAGCGCCAGGGAAAGGGGATGAGCAGTTCTTC; CDR3 protein: CASSLNLAPGKGDEQFF
V gene: TRBV2; CDR3 length: 18; D gene: TRBD2; J gene: TRBJ2-2; clone size: .; CDR3 DNA: TGTGCCAGCACCCCTAGGGGCCTTCGGGGGGGAAACACCGGGGAGCTGTTTTTT; CDR3 protein: CASTPRGLRGGNTGELFF
V gene: TRBV3-1/TRBV3-2; CDR3 length: 12; D gene: .; J gene: TRBJ1-1; clone size: .; CDR3 DNA: TGTGCCAGCAGCCAAGGACTCTTCGGGGCTTTCTTT; CDR3 protein: CASSQGLFGAFF
V gene: TRBV19; CDR3 length: 15; D gene: .; J gene: TRBJ1-4; clone size: .; CDR3 DNA: TGTGCCAGTAGTCTACTACCCCATGGGAATGAAAAACTGTTTTTT; CDR3 protein: CASSLLPHGNEKLFF
V gene: TRBV5-6; CDR3 length: 14; D gene: .; J gene: TRBJ2-1; clone size: .; CDR3 DNA: TGTGCCAGCAGCGGGGAGCTCATTTTCAATGAGCAGTTCTTC; CDR3 protein: CASSGELIFNEQFF
V gene: TRBV5-1; CDR3 length: 14; D gene: .; J gene: TRBJ1-1; clone size: .; CDR3 DNA: TGCGCCAGCAGCTCCACAGGTGGCAACACTGAAGCTTTCTTT; CDR3 protein: CASSSTGGNTEAFF
V gene: TRBV28; CDR3 length: 14; D gene: .; J gene: TRBJ1-1; clone size: .; CDR3 DNA: TGTGCCAGCAATTCAGGGTGGAGGAACACTGAAGCTTTCTTT; CDR3 protein: CASNSGWRNTEAFF
V gene: TRBV2; CDR3 length: 15; D gene: TRBD1; J gene: TRBJ1-6; clone size: .; CDR3 DNA: TGTGCCAGCAGTGAACTCGCAGGGGGAAATTCACCCCTCCACTTT; CDR3 protein: CASSELAGGNSPLHF
V gene: TRBV6-5; CDR3 length: 13; D gene: .; J gene: TRBJ1-1; clone size: few; CDR3 DNA: TGTGCCAGCAGCGCCACCCAGGGCACTGAAGCTTTCTTT; CDR3 protein: CASSATQGTEAFF
V gene: TRBV7-3; CDR3 length: 15; D gene: TRBD2; J gene: TRBJ2-3; clone size: .; CDR3 DNA: TGTGCCAGCAGCTATAGCGGGGGTCCCACAGATACGCAGTATTTT; CDR3 protein: CASSYSGGPTDTQYF
V gene: TRBV19; CDR3 length: 15; D gene: .; J gene: TRBJ2-1; clone size: .; CDR3 DNA: TGTGCCAGTAGTATGGCTAGTGATACCTACAATGAGCAGTTCTTC; CDR3 protein: CASSMASDTYNEQFF
V gene: TRBV23-1; CDR3 length: 14; D gene: TRBD1; J gene: TRBJ1-5; clone size: .; CDR3 DNA: TGCGCCAGCCCTACGACAGGGCCAAGTCAGCCCCAGCATTTT; CDR3 protein: CASPTTGPSQPQHF
V gene: TRBV6-6; CDR3 length: 16; D gene: TRBD1; J gene: TRBJ2-2; clone size: few; CDR3 DNA: TGTGCCAGCAGCCACAACATGGACAGGGGGCCCGGGGAGCTGTTTTTT; CDR3 protein: CASSHNMDRGPGELFF
V gene: TRBV19; CDR3 length: 14; D gene: .; J gene: TRBJ2-7; clone size: .; CDR3 DNA: TGTGCCAGTAGTATGCGCCGAGGCGACTACGAGCAGTACTTC; CDR3 protein: CASSMRRGDYEQYF
V gene: TRBV4-2; CDR3 length: 14; D gene: .; J gene: TRBJ1-6; clone size: .; CDR3 DNA: TGTGCCAGCAGCCGAGGACAGTATAATTCACCCCTCCACTTT; CDR3 protein: CASSRGQYNSPLHF
V gene: TRBV6-5; CDR3 length: 14; D gene: .; J gene: TRBJ1-6; clone size: .; CDR3 DNA: TGTGCCAGCACGGGGGGGACCAATTACTCACCCCTCCACTTT; CDR3 protein: CASTGGTNYSPLHF
V gene: TRBV6-1; CDR3 length: 14; D gene: TRBD1; J gene: TRBJ1-2; clone size: .; CDR3 DNA: TGTGCCAGCAGTGAAGCGGGCAGGGGGCAAGGCTACACCTTC; CDR3 protein: CASSEAGRGQGYTF
V gene: TRBV6-5; CDR3 length: 15; D gene: TRBD2; J gene: TRBJ2-7; clone size: .; CDR3 DNA: TGTGCCAGCAGTTCCGGGACTAGCGCCAACTACGAGCAGTACTTC; CDR3 protein: CASSSGTSANYEQYF
V gene: TRBV5-6; CDR3 length: 14; D gene: .; J gene: TRBJ1-4; clone size: .; CDR3 DNA: TGTGCCAGCAACGGCGGGGGGCCTAATGAAAAACTGTTTTTT; CDR3 protein: CASNGGGPNEKLFF
V gene: TRBV7-3; CDR3 length: 12; D gene: TRBD1; J gene: TRBJ2-3; clone size: .; CDR3 DNA: TGTGCCAGCAGCAACAGGGGTGATACGCAGTATTTT; CDR3 protein: CASSNRGDTQYF
V gene: TRBV7-8; CDR3 length: 16; D gene: TRBD1; J gene: TRBJ1-2; clone size: .; CDR3 DNA: TGTGCCAGCAGCTTGAGTACGACAGGGAACCCGGTCGGCTACACCTTC; CDR3 protein: CASSLSTTGNPVGYTF
V gene: TRBV29-1; CDR3 length: 14; D gene: .; J gene: TRBJ2-4; clone size: .; CDR3 DNA: TGCAGCGTTGAAGATTTTCGGTTCCCAAACATTCAGTACTTC; CDR3 protein: CSVEDFRFPNIQYF
V gene: TRBV19; CDR3 length: 13; D gene: .; J gene: TRBJ2-5; clone size: few; CDR3 DNA: TGTGCCAGTACCGATGGGCCTCAAGAGACCCAGTACTTC; CDR3 protein: CASTDGPQETQYF
V gene: TRBV11-2; CDR3 length: 15; D gene: .; J gene: TRBJ2-7; clone size: .; CDR3 DNA: TGTGCCAGCAGCGTCACCGGGAGTTTGGGCTACGAGCAGTACTTC; CDR3 protein: CASSVTGSLGYEQYF
V gene: TRBV4-1; CDR3 length: 14; D gene: .; J gene: TRBJ1-2; clone size: few; CDR3 DNA: TGCGCCAGCAGCCAAGAAAGCGGTAGGAGCGGCTACACCTTC; CDR3 protein: CASSQESGRSGYTF
V gene: TRBV3-1/TRBV3-2; CDR3 length: 14; D gene: TRBD1; J gene: TRBJ1-2; clone size: .; CDR3 DNA: TGTGCCAGCAGCCTACCGGGACAGGGTCAGGGCTACACCTTC; CDR3 protein: CASSLPGQGQGYTF
V gene: TRBV9; CDR3 length: 15; D gene: TRBD2; J gene: TRBJ2-1; clone size: once; CDR3 DNA: TGTGCCAGCAGCGTAAGGACTAGCGGGGGCAATGAGCAGTTCTTC; CDR3 protein: CASSVRTSGGNEQFF
V gene: TRBV5-4; CDR3 length: 15; D gene: .; J gene: TRBJ1-4; clone size: .; CDR3 DNA: TGTGCCAGCAGCGCCGGACACGAACTGGGGGAAAAACTGTTTTTT; CDR3 protein: CASSAGHELGEKLFF
V gene: TRBV7-3; CDR3 length: 17; D gene: TRBD1; J gene: TRBJ2-2; clone size: once; CDR3 DNA: TGTGCCAGCAGCTTATCAGGACAGGAGGCGAGCACCGGGGAGCTGTTTTTT; CDR3 protein: CASSLSGQEASTGELFF
V gene: TRBV7-3; CDR3 length: 14; D gene: TRBD1; J gene: TRBJ2-7; clone size: .; CDR3 DNA: TGTGCCAGCAGCCGAGGACAGGGCAACTACGAGCAGTACTTC; CDR3 protein: CASSRGQGNYEQYF
V gene: TRBV4-1; CDR3 length: 16; D gene: .; J gene: TRBJ2-1; clone size: medium-sized; CDR3 DNA: TGCGCCAGCAGCCAATCCGGCGGGGAGCCCAACAATGAGCAGTTCTTC; CDR3 protein: CASSQSGGEPNNEQFF
V gene: TRBV2; CDR3 length: 15; D gene: TRBD2; J gene: TRBJ2-5; clone size: .; CDR3 DNA: TGTGCCAGCAGTGAGACTAGCGTTAGACAAGAGACCCAGTACTTC; CDR3 protein: CASSETSVRQETQYF
V gene: TRBV27; CDR3 length: 16; D gene: TRBD1; J gene: TRBJ1-1; clone size: .; CDR3 DNA: TGTGCCAGCAGCTCCGGGACAGGGGACATGAACACTGAAGCTTTCTTT; CDR3 protein: CASSSGTGDMNTEAFF
V gene: TRBV11-2; CDR3 length: 11; D gene: .; J gene: TRBJ1-1; clone size: .; CDR3 DNA: TGTGCCAGCAGCTTGCAGGGAGGAACTTTCTTT; CDR3 protein: CASSLQGGTFF
V gene: TRBV19; CDR3 length: 14; D gene: TRBD1; J gene: TRBJ1-5; clone size: .; CDR3 DNA: TGTGCCAGTAGTCGACAGGGTTCAGGCCAGCCCCAGCATTTT; CDR3 protein: CASSRQGSGQPQHF
V gene: TRBV18; CDR3 length: 15; D gene: TRBD1; J gene: TRBJ2-7; clone size: .; CDR3 DNA: TGTGCCAGCTCACCCAGGACAGGCGCTATGGGCGAGCAGTACTTC; CDR3 protein: CASSPRTGAMGEQYF
V gene: TRBV3-1/TRBV3-2; CDR3 length: 12; D gene: .; J gene: TRBJ2-1; clone size: .; CDR3 DNA: TGTGCCAGCAGCCAGCAGAGCGATCGGCAGTTCTTC; CDR3 protein: CASSQQSDRQFF
V gene: TRBV11-2; CDR3 length: 16; D gene: TRBD1; J gene: TRBJ1-1; clone size: .; CDR3 DNA: TGTGCCAGCAGCTCCGGACAGGGTATGGTAGGCACTGAAGCTTTCTTT; CDR3 protein: CASSSGQGMVGTEAFF
V gene: TRBV2; CDR3 length: 15; D gene: TRBD1; J gene: TRBJ1-1; clone size: .; CDR3 DNA: TGTGCCAGCAAGGTAACAGGGGGCCAGAACACTGAAGCTTTCTTT; CDR3 protein: CASKVTGGQNTEAFF
V gene: TRBV24-1; CDR3 length: 15; D gene: .; J gene: TRBJ2-1; clone size: once; CDR3 DNA: TGTGCCACCAGTGAAAGCCGGGATCGGCACAATGAGCAGTTCTTC; CDR3 protein: CATSESRDRHNEQFF
V gene: TRBV5-6; CDR3 length: 16; D gene: .; J gene: TRBJ2-6; clone size: once; CDR3 DNA: TGTGCCAGCAGCTTGGTAGGCGGCTCTGGGGCCAACGTCCTGACTTTC; CDR3 protein: CASSLVGGSGANVLTF
V gene: TRBV14; CDR3 length: 11; D gene: .; J gene: TRBJ2-2; clone size: .; CDR3 DNA: TGTGCCAGCAGCGCTGGGCCGGAGCTGTTTTTT; CDR3 protein: CASSAGPELFF
V gene: TRBV19; CDR3 length: 16; D gene: TRBD1; J gene: TRBJ1-5; clone size: .; CDR3 DNA: TGTGCCAGTAGCCCCGCCGCAGGGGGCTACAATCAGCCCCAGCATTTT; CDR3 protein: CASSPAAGGYNQPQHF
V gene: TRBV5-4; CDR3 length: 15; D gene: TRBD2; J gene: TRBJ2-3; clone size: .; CDR3 DNA: TGTGCCAGCAGCTCCGGGGGGGCCCACACAGATACGCAGTATTTT; CDR3 protein: CASSSGGAHTDTQYF